Listed below are T cell receptor beta chains from one sample, sequenced in a study of blood T cell repertoires in COVID-19. Sequencing used immunoSEQ multiplex PCR; TCRdb keeps in-frame clones, though not all of them. This sample has 210,000 or so clones, with almost 85% found just once. The specimen sequenced was peripheral blood. The source of these receptors is a woman between 40 and 50 years old with acute or convalescent COVID-19. The CDR3 runs from the conserved cysteine through the conserved F or W. Fields, in order: CDR3 protein, J gene, D gene, V gene. A D gene is named only where the DNA matches it firmly.

CDR3: CASSSGTSGLSYNEQFF
J: TRBJ2-1
D: TRBD2
V: TRBV27

CDR3: CASSFPGGPSSGANVLTF
J: TRBJ2-6
D: TRBD1
V: TRBV13

CDR3: CASSPAGGHYGYTF
J: TRBJ1-2
D: TRBD1
V: TRBV6-2/TRBV6-3

CDR3: CASSPETIEQYF
J: TRBJ2-7
D: .
V: TRBV14

CDR3: CASSPGQVNTEAFF
J: TRBJ1-1
D: TRBD1
V: TRBV6-5

CDR3: CATSRLGQGEGDTQYF
J: TRBJ2-3
D: TRBD1
V: TRBV15

CDR3: CASSSQRTGRTYEQYF
J: TRBJ2-7
D: TRBD1
V: TRBV6-6

CDR3: CASSPPTGKHKYF
J: TRBJ2-3
D: .
V: TRBV18

CDR3: CASSLGLADNYNEQFF
J: TRBJ2-1
D: TRBD2
V: TRBV5-1

CDR3: CASSLLPWTSGGASGNIQYF
J: TRBJ2-4
D: TRBD2
V: TRBV27

CDR3: CASSWGQLGAEQYF
J: TRBJ2-7
D: TRBD1
V: TRBV2

CDR3: CASSLVGDSQTFF
J: TRBJ1-1
D: TRBD1
V: TRBV11-1

CDR3: CSASIAGDTDTQYF
J: TRBJ2-3
D: TRBD2
V: TRBV20-1

CDR3: CASSYTGLGFF
J: TRBJ2-1
D: .
V: TRBV12-3/TRBV12-4

CDR3: CASSGTGKMAFF
J: TRBJ1-1
D: TRBD1
V: TRBV18

CDR3: CASRWSGTSTDTQYF
J: TRBJ2-3
D: TRBD2
V: TRBV6-6

CDR3: CASSFPVGSGNLNSYEQYF
J: TRBJ2-7
D: TRBD2
V: TRBV5-4

CDR3: CSVGQIHTGELFF
J: TRBJ2-2
D: .
V: TRBV29-1

CDR3: CASSLTSSGANVLTF
J: TRBJ2-6
D: .
V: TRBV5-5

CDR3: CASSRDREDGYTF
J: TRBJ1-2
D: TRBD1
V: TRBV7-8